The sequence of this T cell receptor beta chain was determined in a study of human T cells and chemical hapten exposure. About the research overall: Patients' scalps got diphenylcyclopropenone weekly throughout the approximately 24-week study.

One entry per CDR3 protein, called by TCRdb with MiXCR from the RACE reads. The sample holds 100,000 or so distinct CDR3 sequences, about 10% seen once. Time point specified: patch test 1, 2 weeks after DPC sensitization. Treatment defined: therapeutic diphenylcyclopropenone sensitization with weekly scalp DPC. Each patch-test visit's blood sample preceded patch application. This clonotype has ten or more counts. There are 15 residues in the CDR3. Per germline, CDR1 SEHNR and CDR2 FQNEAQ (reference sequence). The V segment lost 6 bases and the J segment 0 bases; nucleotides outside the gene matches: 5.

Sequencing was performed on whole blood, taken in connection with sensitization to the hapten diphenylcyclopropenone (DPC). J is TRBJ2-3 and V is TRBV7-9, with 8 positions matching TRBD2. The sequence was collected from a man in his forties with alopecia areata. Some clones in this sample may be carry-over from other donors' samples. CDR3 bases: TGTGCCAGCAGAAGGGAGCGGGAGAGCACAGATACGCAGTATTTT. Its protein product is CASRRERESTDTQYF.